This T cell receptor beta chain derives from a study of T cell repertoires in cytomegalovirus infection (dated by TCRdb to between 2018 and 2020). Background on the whole study: Peptide stimulations targeted recently identified HLA-C-restricted CMV epitopes, whose presentation resists viral immunomodulation, together with well-studied HLA-B-restricted epitopes. The HLA type of each donor mattered for the analysis, because public TCR beta signatures pointed to carriage of CMV infection along with the matching HLA type. General conclusions and limits of the study: The ex vivo response was dominated by HLA-C-restricted CMV-specific TCR beta clonotypes, which also provided the single most frequent clonotype in two of eight donors. Carriers of CMV infection plus the relevant HLA type were discriminated by the cumulative frequency of public TCR beta family members in the study cohort and in an independent roughly 400-donor cohort.

According to the study, the label for this sample's treatment or condition signals: in vitro stimulation with specific CMV peptide epitopes to enrich CMV-specific T cells. Sequencing took place on an Illumina HiSeq 1500. The public sequencing data were trimmed at Q25 with fastp and processed into clonotypes with MiXCR by TCRdb, which kept only in-frame beta chains. Duplicate CDR3 protein sequences are folded into a single record with the most common DNA and genes. This sample gives fewer than 1,000,000 distinct CDR3 sequences in total; around 30% of them show up just once. The top ten clonotypes cover over 11% of the sample. On this clonotype itself: The antigen this receptor binds is unknown. Qualities for individual bases were not recorded, and no much larger clone is one base off.

From V the trimming removes 0 bases and from J it removes 3 bases, while the gene matches leave 7 bases of the junction unaccounted for. The CDR3 starts with the cysteine, ends with the phenylalanine, and has 17 residues. The only DNA kept is the CDR3, 51 bases in frame from the first base. As encoded in the germline V gene, CDR1 is SGDLS while CDR2 is YYNGEE. The source material was cultured CD8+ T cells from PBMCs, sampled from culture after CMV antigen stimulation. This TCR was recovered from a human donor in good health (CMV status not recorded). Some clones in this sample may be carry-over from other donors' samples. The rearrangement combines TRBV9 with TRBJ2-1, with 9 junctional bases fitting TRBD1. The base sequence is TGTGCCAGCAGCGTAGATTTAACAGGGGGCATCTACAATGAGCAGTTCTTC. This gives the protein CASSVDLTGGIYNEQFF.